Listed here is a single TCR beta chain. One entry per CDR3 protein, called by TCRdb with MiXCR from the 5' RACE reads. Among 460,000 or so distinct CDR3 sequences, around 14% were seen once, and the ten largest hold roughly 0.5%. The CDR3 extends over 13 amino acids. Looked up from germline, CDR1 is MNHEY and CDR2 is SMNVEV (reference sequence). Trimming pared 2 bases from V and 5 bases from J, leaving 7 bases between. These data originate in a study of identical twins. Another study also made use of these data, one on yellow fever vaccine responses in identical twins.

Source material: CD4+ T cells sorted from blood. The gene calls are TRBV27 and TRBJ2-1; D is unclear. The TCR was taken from a woman aged 18-29 years in good health. CDR3 loop: CASSLVLNNEQFF. The CDR3 DNA sequence: TGTGCCAGCAGTTTAGTCCTGAACAATGAGCAGTTCTTC.